This TCR beta chain stems from a study of type 1 regulatory T cells. Study conclusions and caveats: Compared with non-Tr1 cells, Tr1 cells showed a narrower TCR repertoire.

TCRdb independently ran MiXCR on the reads; one entry per CDR3 protein. The sample has several thousand distinct CDR3 sequences; roughly 34% are singletons. As regards this clonotype: What it binds is not known. A much larger clone sits a single nucleotide away, making a read error possible.

V shed 7 bases and J shed 6 bases, with 19 bases lying between them. Germline CDR1 and CDR2: MNHEY and SMNVEV (reference sequence). The CDR3 length is 15 residues. The sample was cultured type 1 regulatory T (Tr1) cells, either the whole culture or a sorted fraction (not recorded which). This sequence originates from a human donor in good health. The V and J genes are TRBV27 and TRBJ2-1; D is undetermined. The CDR3 is CASTRVDAPGNEQFF. DNA for the CDR3: TGTGCCAGCACCCGGGTGGACGCCCCCGGCAATGAGCAGTTCTTC.